This T cell receptor beta chain was sequenced in a study of shared clonotypes between healthy human individuals. CDR1 and CDR2 (germline): SGHDT, YYEEEE. V lost 4 bases to trimming and J lost 2 bases, with 12 bases between them. The CDR3 has 14 residues. The assay was immunoSEQ multiplex PCR, and TCRdb's table has in-frame clones only and misses some. Of approximately 2,300,000 clones detected, around 92% appear once; the ten largest clones hold 0.37%. The chain employs TRBV5-6 and TRBJ1-2; D is uncertain. The sequence was obtained from a man aged 18 to 29 in good health. Some clones in this sample may be carry-over from other donors' samples. What was sequenced was naive CD4+ T cells from PBMCs. Indicated subset: CD45RA+ positively selected. DNA of the CDR3: TGTGCCAGCAGCAGACGACACGCCAACTATGGCTACACCTTC. This sequence encodes CASSRRHANYGYTF. Using reference TRBV5-6 and TRBJ1-2 for the parts outside the CDR3, the full variable domain is DAGVTQSPTHLIKTRGQQVTLRCSPKSGHDTVSWYQQALGQGPQFIFQYYEEEERQRGNFPDRFSGHQFPNYSSELNVNALLLGDSALYLCASSRRHANYGYTFGSGTRLTVV.